This T cell receptor beta chain was profiled in a study of shared clonotypes between healthy human individuals. When replicate PCRs were run on sorted subsets, they used around 200 ng DNA, some 29,000 T cell genomes. Produced via immunoSEQ multiplex PCR; TCRdb's table is partial and in-frame only. The sample holds about 2.3 million clones, approximately 90% seen once. The CDR3 has 15 amino acids. Germline values: CDR1 SGHVS, CDR2 FQNEAQ. The ends were cut back, 7 bases at V and 4 bases at J, with 16 bases in the middle. Study-wide results and caveats: Although depth was large, rarefaction showed that sequencing of the sorted subsets was incomplete. In contrast to clonotypes shared by all four donors, non-shared clonotypes had lower generation probabilities.

In regard to this clone: Its antigen is not known.

All donors were Caucasian adults living in Nashville, Tennessee. The chain links TRBV7-8 to TRBJ2-2; TRBD1 or TRBD2 may be the D gene (6 bases each). The receptor's source is a young man in good health. Some clones in this sample may be carry-over from other donors' samples. Sequenced: naive CD4+ T cells from PBMCs. The subset: CD45RA+ positively selected. The CDR3 DNA reads TGTGCCAGCAACCTTGGACGGGGGCGCACCGGGGAGCTGTTTTTT. This encodes CASNLGRGRTGELFF.